This T cell receptor beta chain comes out of a study of Graves' ophthalmopathy and Graves' hyperthyroidism (dated by TCRdb to between 2017 and 2018). Background on the whole study: Peripheral blood was collected at initial diagnosis, before any treatment. The study used signatures of the TCR beta repertoire to tell Graves' ophthalmopathy apart from Graves' hyperthyroidism and to predict which patients would progress to ophthalmopathy. In total, some 130 blood samples were TCR-sequenced: 40 to 45 ophthalmopathy, some 75 hyperthyroidism and approximately 17 hyperthyroidism-to-ophthalmopathy patients. To explore V-J signatures that separate ophthalmopathy from hyperthyroidism, a discovery set of around 97 patients was enrolled, consisting of about 45 with ophthalmopathy and fewer than 60 with stable hyperthyroidism. For independent validation, a separate cohort was made up of 18 hyperthyroidism patients plus 17 patients who later progressed from hyperthyroidism to ophthalmopathy. T-cell repertoires of thyroid tissue and blood were compared in six or seven hyperthyroidism patients. Once sampling was done, hyperthyroidism patients were given methimazole at a starting dose of 30 mg daily, while ophthalmopathy patients were given high-dose intravenous methylprednisolone.

Details on this clonotype: Its antigen is still unknown. No quality values exist for individual bases; no much larger clone is one base distant.

V is cut by 0 bases and J by 3 bases, and the space between the germline ends is 2 bases. Based on the germline V gene (reference sequence), the CDR1 and CDR2 sequences are DFQATT and SNEGSKA. The CDR3 covers 11 residues, taking in both the cysteine and the phenylalanine. CDR3 DNA is the only sequence kept; it has 33 bases, read in frame from the first base. Patients with ophthalmopathy had moderately to severely active disease, with a Clinical Activity Score of 3 or more, a NOSPECS grade of 4 or more, and a disease duration of less than 3 months. Patients with other autoimmune diseases, uncontrolled infections, pregnancy or lactation were excluded. Diagnosis was based on clinical symptoms, serum thyroxine, TRAb, thyroid ultrasound and orbital computed tomography. Ficoll-Paque density gradient centrifugation was used to isolate PBMCs from around 9.1 ml of fresh peripheral blood. Total RNA was extracted with Trizol reagent and quality-checked on an Agilent 2100 Bioanalyzer.

For repertoire sequencing, TCR beta CDR3 regions were amplified from RNA transcripts. The first round of RT-PCR was done with HTBI primers and the Qiagen OneStep RT-PCR kit, and was followed by a second round of multiplex PCR, then size selection and purification. Libraries were sequenced on an Illumina HiSeq2000 using paired-end 100 bp reads. From the authors' description of their analysis: Reads were processed with SOAPnuke, discarding reads with adapters, uncalled bases, mean Phred below 15, or no exact constant-primer or identifier match. COPE v1.2.5 was used to merge high-quality paired reads. Unique nucleotide sequences were defined as clonotypes and aligned to IMGT TRB V, D and J references using MiTCR v1.1. The analysis was limited to V-J combinations with a frequency above 0.0001, which together covered over 98% of repertoires. For each V-J combination, a TCR clonal expansion and chaos score was defined as the ratio of F50 clonal expansion to chaos observed in the TCRdist matrix. Welch's t-statistics and random forest were used to reduce features to approximately 13 V-J combinations, which were fed into a naive Bayes classifier. The similarity between thyroid and blood repertoires was quantified using the Morisita-Horn index. TCRdb reprocessed the public reads (quality trimming at Q25 with fastp, clone calling with MiXCR) and kept in-frame beta chains. Entries that share a CDR3 protein sequence are merged under the most common genes and DNA. The V and J calls, along with clone size, are taken from TCRdb and not from the paper's own processing. The sample includes about 740,000 distinct CDR3 sequences, with roughly two fifths observed a single time. The top ten clonotypes cover 44% of the sample.

The research as a whole found: The 13-signature model separated ophthalmopathy from stable hyperthyroidism with 85% to 90% sensitivity and about 84% specificity in cross-validation, and 80%/75% in the test set. No statistical method was used to predetermine the sample size, and group allocation was not hidden from the investigators. Most expanded thyroid clonotypes with a frequency above 0.001 also appeared in blood, which suggests that blood repertoires may reflect the immune response in the thyroid. In validation, the model predicted ophthalmopathy progression with about 71% sensitivity and around 72% specificity; 12 predicted patients were CT-confirmed with GO in a median of about 6.2 months.

The sequence was obtained from an adult man with Graves' ophthalmopathy. The material sequenced was peripheral blood. This receptor chain uses TRBV20-1 and TRBJ1-1; the D segment cannot be called with confidence. The sequence in DNA is TGCAGTGCTAGAGATGACACTGAAGCTTTCTTT. It translates as CSARDDTEAFF.